This T cell receptor beta chain was profiled in a study of CD4 T cell repertoires in COVID-19. Samples came from patients recovered from mild-to-severe COVID-19. TCRdb keeps only in-frame clones here, not all; method: immunoSEQ multiplex PCR. The table has about 75,000 clones, about 83% seen once. Between the trimmed V and J ends, which lost 4 bases and 4 bases, there was a span of 5 bases. Looked up from germline, CDR1 is MGHDK and CDR2 is SYGVNS. The CDR3 sequence is 11 residues long. A few counts support this clone. This sample comprised CD4+ T cells from peripheral blood, obtained after recovery from COVID-19. The chain is built from TRBV25-1 and TRBJ2-7; a possible D gene is TRBD2 (5 bases). The sequence was collected from a human donor who had COVID-19. DNA for the CDR3: TGTGCCAGCAGTGGCGGGTACGAGCAGTACTTC. It yields the protein CASSGGYEQYF.